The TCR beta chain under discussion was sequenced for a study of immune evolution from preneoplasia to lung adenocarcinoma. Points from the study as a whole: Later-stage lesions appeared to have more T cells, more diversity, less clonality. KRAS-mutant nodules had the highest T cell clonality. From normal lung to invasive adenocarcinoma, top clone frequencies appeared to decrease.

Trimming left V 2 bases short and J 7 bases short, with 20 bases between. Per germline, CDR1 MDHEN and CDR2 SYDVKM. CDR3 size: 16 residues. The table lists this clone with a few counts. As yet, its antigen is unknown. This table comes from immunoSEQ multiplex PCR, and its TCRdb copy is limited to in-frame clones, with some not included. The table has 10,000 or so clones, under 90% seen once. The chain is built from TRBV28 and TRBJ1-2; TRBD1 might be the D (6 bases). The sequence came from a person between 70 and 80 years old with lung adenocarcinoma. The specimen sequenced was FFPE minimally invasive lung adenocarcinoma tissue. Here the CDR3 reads CASSLTVTGQFLGYTF. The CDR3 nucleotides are TGTGCCAGCAGTTTAACCGTTACAGGGCAGTTTCTTGGCTACACCTTC.